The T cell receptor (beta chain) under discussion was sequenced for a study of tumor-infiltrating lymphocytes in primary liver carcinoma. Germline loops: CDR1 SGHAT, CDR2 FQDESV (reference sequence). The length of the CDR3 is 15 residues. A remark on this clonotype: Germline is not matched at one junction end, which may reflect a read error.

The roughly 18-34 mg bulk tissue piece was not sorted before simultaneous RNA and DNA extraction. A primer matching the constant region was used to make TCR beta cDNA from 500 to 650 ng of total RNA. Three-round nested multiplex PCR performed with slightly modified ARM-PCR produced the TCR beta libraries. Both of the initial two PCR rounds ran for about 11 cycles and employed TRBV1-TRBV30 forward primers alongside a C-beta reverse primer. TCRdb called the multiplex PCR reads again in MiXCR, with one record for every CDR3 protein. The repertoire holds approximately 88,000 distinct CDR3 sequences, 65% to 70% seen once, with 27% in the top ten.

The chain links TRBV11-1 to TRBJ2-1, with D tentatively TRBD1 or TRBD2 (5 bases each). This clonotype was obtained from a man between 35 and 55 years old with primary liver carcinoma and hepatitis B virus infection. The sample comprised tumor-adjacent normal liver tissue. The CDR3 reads CVSSSQGPLDNEQFF. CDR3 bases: TGTGTCAGCAGCTCCCAGGGACCGCTGGACAATGAGCAGTTCTTC. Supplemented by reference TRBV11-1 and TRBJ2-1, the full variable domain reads EAEVAQSPRYKITEKSQAVAFWCDPISGHATLYWYRQILGQGPELLVQFQDESVVDDSQLPKDRFSAERLKGVDSTLKIQPAELGDSAMYLCVSSSQGPLDNEQFFGPGTRLTVL.